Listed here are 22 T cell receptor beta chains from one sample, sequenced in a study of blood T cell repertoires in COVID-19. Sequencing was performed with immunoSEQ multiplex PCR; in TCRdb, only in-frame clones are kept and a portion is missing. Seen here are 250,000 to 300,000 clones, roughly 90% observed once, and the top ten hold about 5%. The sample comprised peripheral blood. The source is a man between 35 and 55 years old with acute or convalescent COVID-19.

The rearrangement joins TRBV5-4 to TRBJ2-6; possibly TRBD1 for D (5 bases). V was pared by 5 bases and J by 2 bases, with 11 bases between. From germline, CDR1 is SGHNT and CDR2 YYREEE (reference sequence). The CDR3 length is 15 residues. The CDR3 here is CASRPWGTGANVLTF. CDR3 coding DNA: TGTGCCAGCAGACCTTGGGGCACTGGGGCCAACGTCCTGACTTTC.

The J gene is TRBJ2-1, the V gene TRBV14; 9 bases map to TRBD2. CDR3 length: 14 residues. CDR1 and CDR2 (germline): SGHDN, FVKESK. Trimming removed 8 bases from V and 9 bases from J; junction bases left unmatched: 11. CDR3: CASQRNLAGAEQFF. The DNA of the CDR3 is TGTGCCAGCCAACGGAACTTAGCGGGGGCTGAGCAGTTCTTC.

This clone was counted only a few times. This chain's CDR3 is CAISAGNPYEQYF. CDR3 nucleotides: TGTGCCATCAGTGCAGGGAACCCCTACGAGCAGTACTTC. The V call is TRBV10-3, the J call TRBJ2-7, with D maybe TRBD1 (5 bases). The CDR3 runs 13 residues. V gave up 4 bases and J gave up 2 bases, with 9 bases separating them. CDR1 is ENHRY and CDR2 is SYGVKD in the germline V gene.

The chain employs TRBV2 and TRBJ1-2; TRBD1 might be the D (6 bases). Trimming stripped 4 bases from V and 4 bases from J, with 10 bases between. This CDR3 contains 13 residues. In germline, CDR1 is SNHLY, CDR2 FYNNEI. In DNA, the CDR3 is TGTGCCAGCAGTGGGCAGGGGAGCTATGGCTACACCTTC. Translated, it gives CASSGQGSYGYTF.

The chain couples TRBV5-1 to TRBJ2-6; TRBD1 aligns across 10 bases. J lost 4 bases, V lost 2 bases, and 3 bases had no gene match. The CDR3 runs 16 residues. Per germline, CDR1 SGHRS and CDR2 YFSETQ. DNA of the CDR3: TGCGCCAGCAGCTTAGGACAGGGGGTCGGGGCCAACGTCCTGACTTTC. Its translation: CASSLGQGVGANVLTF.

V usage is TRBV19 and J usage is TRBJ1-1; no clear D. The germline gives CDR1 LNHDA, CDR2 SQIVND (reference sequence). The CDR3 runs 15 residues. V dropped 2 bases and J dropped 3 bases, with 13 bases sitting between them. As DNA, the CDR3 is TGTGCCAGTAGTATAAGTGGAGGGATTCACACTGAAGCTTTCTTT. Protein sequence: CASSISGGIHTEAFF.

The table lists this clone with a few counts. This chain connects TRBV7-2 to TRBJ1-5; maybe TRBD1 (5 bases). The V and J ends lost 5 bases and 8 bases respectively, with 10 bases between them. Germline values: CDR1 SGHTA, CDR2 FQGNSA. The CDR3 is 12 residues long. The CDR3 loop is CASSQGDEPQHF. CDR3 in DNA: TGTGCCAGCAGCCAAGGGGATGAGCCCCAGCATTTT.

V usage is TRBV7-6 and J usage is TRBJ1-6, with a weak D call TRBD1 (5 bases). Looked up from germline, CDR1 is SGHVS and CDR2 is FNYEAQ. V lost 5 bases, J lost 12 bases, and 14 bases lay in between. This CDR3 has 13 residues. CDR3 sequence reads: CASSPTARGPLHF. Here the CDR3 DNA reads TGTGCCAGCAGCCCGACAGCCCGAGGACCCCTCCACTTT.

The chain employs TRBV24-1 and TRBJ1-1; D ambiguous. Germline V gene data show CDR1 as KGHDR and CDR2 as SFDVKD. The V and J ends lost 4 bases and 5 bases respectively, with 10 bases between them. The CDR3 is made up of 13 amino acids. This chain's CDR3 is CATSDYPGTEAFF. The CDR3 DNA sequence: TGTGCCACCAGTGACTATCCAGGAACTGAAGCTTTCTTT.

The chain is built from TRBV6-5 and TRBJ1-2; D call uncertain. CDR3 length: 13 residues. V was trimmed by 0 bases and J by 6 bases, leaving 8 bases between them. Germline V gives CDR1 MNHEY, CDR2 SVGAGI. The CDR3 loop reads CASSYSRLDGYTF. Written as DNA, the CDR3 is TGTGCCAGCAGTTACTCGAGGTTGGATGGCTACACCTTC.

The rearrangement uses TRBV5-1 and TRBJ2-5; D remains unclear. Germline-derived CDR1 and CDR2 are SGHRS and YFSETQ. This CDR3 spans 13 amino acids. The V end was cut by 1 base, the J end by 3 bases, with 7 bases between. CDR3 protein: CASSLTPEETQYF. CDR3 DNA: TGCGCCAGCAGCTTGACCCCAGAAGAGACCCAGTACTTC.

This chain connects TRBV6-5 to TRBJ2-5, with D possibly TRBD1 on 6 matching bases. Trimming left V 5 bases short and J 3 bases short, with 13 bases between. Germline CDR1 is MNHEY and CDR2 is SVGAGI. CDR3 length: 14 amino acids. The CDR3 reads CASSRGTVEETQYF. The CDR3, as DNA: TGTGCCAGCAGTAGGGGGACGGTCGAAGAGACCCAGTACTTC.

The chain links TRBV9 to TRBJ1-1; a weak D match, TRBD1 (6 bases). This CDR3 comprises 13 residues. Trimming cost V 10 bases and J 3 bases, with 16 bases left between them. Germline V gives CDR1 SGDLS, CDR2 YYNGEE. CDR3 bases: TGTGCCTCCTCCCAGGGGTCGGACACTGAAGCTTTCTTT. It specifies CASSQGSDTEAFF.

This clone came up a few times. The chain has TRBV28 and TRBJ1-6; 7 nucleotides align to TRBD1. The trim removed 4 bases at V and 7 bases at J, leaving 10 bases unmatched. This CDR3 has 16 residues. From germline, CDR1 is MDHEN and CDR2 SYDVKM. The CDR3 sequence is CASSSLSGTENSPLHF. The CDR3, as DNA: TGTGCCAGCAGTTCGCTCTCCGGGACAGAAAATTCACCCCTCCACTTT.

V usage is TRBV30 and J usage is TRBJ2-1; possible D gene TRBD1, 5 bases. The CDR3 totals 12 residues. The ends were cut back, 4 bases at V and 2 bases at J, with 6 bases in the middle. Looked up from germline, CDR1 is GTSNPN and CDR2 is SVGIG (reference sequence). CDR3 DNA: TGTGCCTGGATAGGGGCCTACAATGAGCAGTTCTTC. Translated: CAWIGAYNEQFF.

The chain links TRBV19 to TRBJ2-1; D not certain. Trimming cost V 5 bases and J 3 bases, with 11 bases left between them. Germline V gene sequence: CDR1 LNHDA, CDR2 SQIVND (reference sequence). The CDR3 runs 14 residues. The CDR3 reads CASSSFAHYNEQFF. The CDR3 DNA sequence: TGTGCCAGTAGTTCCTTTGCGCACTACAATGAGCAGTTCTTC.

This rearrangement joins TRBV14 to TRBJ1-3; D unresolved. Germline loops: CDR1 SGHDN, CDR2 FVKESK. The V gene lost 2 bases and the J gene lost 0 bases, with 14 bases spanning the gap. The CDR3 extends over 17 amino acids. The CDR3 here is CASSQFPPGGSGNTIYF. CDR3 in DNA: TGTGCCAGCAGCCAATTTCCCCCGGGAGGCTCTGGAAACACCATATATTTT.

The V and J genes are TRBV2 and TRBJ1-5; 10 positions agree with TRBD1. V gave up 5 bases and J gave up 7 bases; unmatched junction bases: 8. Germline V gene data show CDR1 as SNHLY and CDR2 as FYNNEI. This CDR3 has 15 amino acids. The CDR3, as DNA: TGTGCCAGCAGTCGGGACAGGGGAAGGGGCCAGCCCCAGCATTTT. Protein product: CASSRDRGRGQPQHF.

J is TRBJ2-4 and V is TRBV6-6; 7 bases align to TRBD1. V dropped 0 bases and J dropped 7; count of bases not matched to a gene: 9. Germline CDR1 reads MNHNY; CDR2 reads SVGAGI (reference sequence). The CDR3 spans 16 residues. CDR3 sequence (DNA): TGTGCCAGCAGTTACTCGTGGGACAGTCCCCAGAACATTCAGTACTTC. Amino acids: CASSYSWDSPQNIQYF.

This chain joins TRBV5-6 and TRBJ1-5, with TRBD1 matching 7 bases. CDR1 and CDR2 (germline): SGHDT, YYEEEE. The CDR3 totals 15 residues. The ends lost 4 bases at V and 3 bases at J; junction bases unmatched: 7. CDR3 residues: CASSLKGQNNQPQHF. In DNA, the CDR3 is TGTGCCAGCAGCCTTAAGGGACAGAACAATCAGCCCCAGCATTTT.

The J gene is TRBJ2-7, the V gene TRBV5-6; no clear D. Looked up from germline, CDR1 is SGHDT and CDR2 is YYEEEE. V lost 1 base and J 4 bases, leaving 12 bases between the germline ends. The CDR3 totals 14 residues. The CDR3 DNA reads TGTGCCAGCAGCTTGTATGGCTCCCTTTACGAGCAGTACTTC. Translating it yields CASSLYGSLYEQYF.

This CDR3 reads CASSMASYADTQYF. CDR3 in DNA: TGTGCCAGTAGTATGGCCTCGTACGCAGATACGCAGTATTTT. The chain links TRBV19 to TRBJ2-3, with D unclear. The CDR3 is 14 amino acids. The V and J ends lost 3 bases and 4 bases respectively, with 11 bases between them. Germline V gene lookup returns CDR1 LNHDA and CDR2 SQIVND (reference sequence).